This passage covers 32 T cell receptor beta chains from one sample sequenced in a study of T cell clonality in common variable immunodeficiency. TCRdb keeps only in-frame clones here, not all; method: immunoSEQ multiplex PCR. The sample holds about 74,000 clones, and no clone turns up only once. The sequenced sample was peripheral blood mononuclear cells. The receptor set was obtained from a person aged 18-70 years in good health.

This clone occurred many times. Read coverage stops 3 residues before the CDR3 terminus; the germline J gene supplies the remainder. The gene calls are TRBV20-1 and TRBJ2-1; tentative D call: TRBD2 (6 bases). Germline V CDR1 and CDR2: DFQATT, SNEGSKA (reference sequence). Trimming cost V 5 bases and J 6 bases, with 17 bases left between them. The CDR3 length is 14 residues. This CDR3 is CSAGGSRGINEQFF. The sequenced part of the CDR3 DNA is TGCAGTGCTGGGGGGAGTAGAGGTATCAATGAG.

This clone was detected ten times or more. The observed sequence ends 3 residues before the CDR3 terminus, with the missing tail filled in from the germline J gene. The chain recombines TRBV5-1 with TRBJ2-7, with D possibly matching TRBD1 (6 bases). The CDR3 has 14 residues. V was pared by 2 bases and J by 3 bases, with 12 bases between. Germline-derived CDR1 and CDR2 are SGHRS and YFSETQ. The CDR3 bases that were read are TGCGCCAGCAGCTTCGGGACACTAATCTACGAG. This encodes CASSFGTLIYE. The complete CDR3 protein is CASSFGTLIYEQYF.

This clone has a count of ten or more. The read comes to an end 3 residues before the CDR3 does, leaving the germline J gene to fill in the end. The genes are TRBV2 and TRBJ2-7, with a tentative D call TRBD1 (6 bases). V was cut by 5 bases and J by 0 bases, with 14 bases left in between. The CDR3 is made up of 15 amino acids. Germline V lookup: CDR1 SNHLY, CDR2 FYNNEI. CDR3 bases read: TGTGCCAGCAGTATTACAGCGGACAGCTCCTACGAG. Translating gives CASSITADSSYE. The complete CDR3 protein is CASSITADSSYEQYF.

This clone occurred many times. Sequencing ends 3 residues short of the CDR3 end; the germline J gene provides the rest. The chain uses TRBV19 and TRBJ2-7; 7 bases fit TRBD1. Germline assignment: CDR1 LNHDA and CDR2 SQIVND (reference sequence). The CDR3 runs to 14 residues. Trimming at V came to 10 bases and at J to 1 base, leaving 10 bases not matched to a gene. The DNA read from the CDR3 is TGTGCCACGAGTAGTACAGGGGTGTCCTACGAG. Amino acids: CATSSTGVSYE. The whole CDR3 reads CATSSTGVSYEQYF.

Many counts were recorded for this clone. The read is 3 residues too short to cover the CDR3 end, so that end is filled in from the germline J gene. The chain couples TRBV14 to TRBJ2-3; D is uncertain. From germline, CDR1 is SGHDN and CDR2 FVKESK. The length of the CDR3 is 12 residues. CDR3 in amino acids: CASSRLSLPQYF. The part of the CDR3 DNA that was read is TGTGCCAGCAGCCGCCTATCCCTTCCG.

This clone appeared many times. The CDR3 end lies 3 residues beyond the end of the read and is filled in from the germline J gene. The rearrangement joins TRBV5-6 to TRBJ2-1; D might be TRBD2 (6 bases). CDR1 and CDR2 (germline): SGHDT, YYEEEE. Trimming shortened V by 3 bases and J by 8 bases, and 15 bases separated the two germline ends. The CDR3 length is 14 residues. The CDR3 is CASSSFVSGDEQFF. Incomplete CDR3 DNA: TGTGCCAGCAGCTCATTCGTATCGGGGGATGAG.

This clone has ten or more counts. Sequencing ends 3 residues short of the CDR3 end; the germline J gene provides the rest. The chain employs TRBV7-2 and TRBJ1-2, with 7 bases aligning to TRBD1. Germline V gene sequence: CDR1 SGHTA, CDR2 FQGNSA. V lost 5 bases, J lost 7 bases, and 4 bases stayed unmatched. The CDR3 runs 12 residues. Incomplete CDR3 DNA: TGTGCCAGCAGCCCCGGGACAGCTGGC. Its translation is CASSPGTAG. The full CDR3 protein is CASSPGTAGYTF.

This clone was detected many times. The read falls 3 residues short of the CDR3 end, and the missing part is taken from the germline J gene. The V gene is TRBV7-8, the J gene TRBJ2-6; TRBD1 agrees at 10 bases. Looked up from germline, CDR1 is SGHVS and CDR2 is FQNEAQ. The V gene end was trimmed by 4 bases and the J gene end by 4 bases; junction bases not matched to a gene: 7. This CDR3 is built from 17 residues. The part of the CDR3 DNA that was read is TGTGCCAGCAGCTCAAAGGGACAGGGGATCGGGGCCAACGTC. Amino acid sequence: CASSSKGQGIGANV. The entire CDR3 is CASSSKGQGIGANVLTF.

This clone was counted many times. With the read ending 3 residues before the CDR3 end, the germline J gene is used to fill in that end. The chain employs TRBV29-1 and TRBJ2-4; D might be TRBD2 (7 bases). CDR3 size: 11 residues. The V gene lost 5 bases and the J gene lost 8 bases, with 10 bases spanning the gap. The germline V gene has CDR1 SQVTM and CDR2 ANQGSEA. The covered CDR3 bases are TGCAGCGTTAGGGAGGGGGACATT. It codes for CSVREGDI. The full-length CDR3 reads as CSVREGDIQYF.

This clone was counted at least ten times. The sequenced fragment ends 3 residues before the CDR3 boundary, so the rest is inferred from the germline J gene. The chain employs TRBV7-3 and TRBJ2-2; 9 nucleotides agree with TRBD2. This CDR3 has 16 amino acids. The junction had 7 bases not matched to a gene; V was cut back by 4 bases and J by 4 bases. Germline CDR1 SGHTA, CDR2 FQGTGA. Here the CDR3 reads CASSSPGSGSTGELFF. The CDR3 bases that were read are TGTGCCAGCAGCTCTCCGGGTAGCGGGAGCACCGGGGAG. Using reference TRBV7-3 and TRBJ2-2 for the parts outside the CDR3, the full variable domain is GAGVSQTPSNKVTEKGKYVELRCDPISGHTALYWYRQSLGQGPEFLIYFQGTGAADDSGLPNDRFFAVRPEGSVSTLKIQRTERGDSAVYLCASSSPGSGSTGELFFGEGSRLTVL.

This clone was found many times. The CDR3 bases that were read are TGTGCCAGCAGCCGGCTAGCGGCGAGCTCCTACGAG. Encoded protein: CASSRLAASSYE. The whole CDR3 reads CASSRLAASSYEQYF. The rearrangement uses TRBV14 and TRBJ2-7, with TRBD2 matching over 7 bases. The CDR3 extends 3 residues past the end of the read, so its final part is completed from the germline J gene. The germline V gene has CDR1 SGHDN and CDR2 FVKESK. V dropped 4 bases and J dropped 0; count of bases not matched to a gene: 6. The length of the CDR3 is 15 residues.

This clone showed up many times. The CDR3 end falls 3 residues outside the read, so it is completed with the germline J gene. This rearrangement joins TRBV19 to TRBJ1-6; D unclear. Trimming left V 7 bases short and J 6 bases short, with 7 bases between. The CDR3 extends over 12 amino acids. Germline-derived CDR1 and CDR2 are LNHDA and SQIVND (reference sequence). Partial CDR3 DNA: TGTGCCAGTAATCAGGCTAATTCACCC. Translated: CASNQANSP. The whole CDR3 sequence reads CASNQANSPLHF.

This clone came up many times. The read is 3 residues too short to cover the CDR3 end, so that end is filled in from the germline J gene. The genes are TRBV15 and TRBJ2-2; 11 bases line up with TRBD2. This CDR3 is built from 15 residues. Germline V lookup: CDR1 LNHNV, CDR2 YYDKDF (reference sequence). Trimming at V came to 5 bases and at J to 4 bases, leaving 3 bases not matched to a gene. CDR3 sequence reads: CATSGTSGFTGELFF. CDR3 DNA (partial): TGTGCCACCAGCGGGACTAGCGGATTCACCGGGGAG.

This clone was detected ten times or more. The read is 3 residues too short to cover the CDR3 end, so that end is filled in from the germline J gene. The chain carries TRBV6-1 and TRBJ1-1; no clear D. The CDR3 totals 13 residues. V lost 8 bases, J lost 4 bases, and 14 bases lay in between. CDR1 and CDR2 (germline): MNHNS, SASEGT. The CDR3 bases that were read are TGTGCCAGCTGTGTGTTTAAGGGCACTGAA. It specifies CASCVFKGTE. The complete CDR3 reads CASCVFKGTEAFF.

This clone was picked up many times. The read ends 3 residues shy of where the CDR3 ends; the end is completed using the germline J gene. V and J are TRBV2 and TRBJ2-7; 8 nucleotides match TRBD1. This CDR3 spans 15 amino acids. V lost 5 bases and J lost 4; bases outside the gene matches: 10. The V gene's germline CDR1 is SNHLY and CDR2 FYNNEI. CDR3 DNA (partial): TGTGCCAGCAGTTCAACCCTCAGACAGGGGTACGAG. This encodes CASSSTLRQGYE. The whole CDR3 protein is CASSSTLRQGYEQYF.

This clone was seen repeatedly, ten times or more. The observed sequence ends 3 residues before the CDR3 terminus, with the missing tail filled in from the germline J gene. The chain uses TRBV7-9 and TRBJ2-7; D gene unclear. The CDR3 totals 13 residues. V shed 3 bases and J shed 1 base, with 7 bases lying between them. Germline lookup yields CDR1 SEHNR and CDR2 FQNEAQ (reference sequence). CDR3 protein: CASSFLSSYEQYF. CDR3 DNA, as far as it was read: TGTGCCAGCAGCTTTCTTTCTTCCTACGAG. The variable domain in full, completed from reference TRBV7-9 and TRBJ2-7, reads DTGVSQNPRHKITKRGQNVTFRCDPISEHNRLYWYRQTLGQGPEFLTYFQNEAQLEKSRLLSDRFSAERPKGSFSTLEIQRTEQGDSAMYLCASSFLSSYEQYFGPGTRLTVT.

This clone was found many times. The missing CDR3 end, 3 residues past where the read stops, is filled in from the germline J gene. V and J are TRBV19 and TRBJ2-1; 10 nucleotides align to TRBD2. Per germline, CDR1 LNHDA and CDR2 SQIVND (reference sequence). This CDR3 is built from 16 residues. J gave up 0 bases and V 4 bases, and 3 bases lay outside the gene matches. The DNA read from the CDR3 is TGTGCCAGTAGTAGGAGACTAGCGGGCTCCTACAATGAG. This sequence encodes CASSRRLAGSYNE. The CDR3 in full is CASSRRLAGSYNEQFF.

In this sample, this clone turned up many times. The chain's CDR3 is CASSRPGLNTEAFF. CDR3 bases read: TGTGCCAGCAGCCGTCCAGGGTTAAACACTGAA. The chain recombines TRBV7-2 with TRBJ1-1, with TRBD1 as a possible D gene (5 bases). The read stops 3 residues short of the end of the CDR3; the missing end is completed from the germline J gene. Germline CDR1 and CDR2: SGHTA and FQGNSA. The V end lost 5 bases, the J end lost 2 bases, and 12 bases lay between the germline ends. The CDR3 contains 14 residues.

This clone was picked up many times. The sequenced fragment ends 3 residues before the CDR3 boundary, so the rest is inferred from the germline J gene. V is TRBV6-2 or TRBV6-3 and J is TRBJ2-2; 11 bases align to TRBD2. The CDR3 runs to 15 residues. V gave up 7 bases and J gave up 8 bases; unmatched junction bases: 9. Germline CDR1 and CDR2: MNHEY and SVGEGT. CDR3 bases read: TGTGCCAGCATATTAGCGGGAGGGCCTCGTGGGGAG. Translating gives CASILAGGPRGE. The whole CDR3 protein reads CASILAGGPRGELFF.

This clone came up many times. CDR3 amino acids: CASSQGLTYNEQFF. Partial CDR3 DNA: TGCGCCAGCAGCCAAGGTCTTACTTACAATGAG. The chain combines TRBV4-1 with TRBJ2-1; D is undetermined. Read sequence stops 3 residues before the CDR3 end, and the germline J gene provides the missing end. In germline, CDR1 is MGHRA, CDR2 YSYEKL. CDR3 length: 14 amino acids. Trimming removed 1 base at V and 4 bases at J, with 8 bases between.

In this sample, this clone turned up many times. The CDR3 bases that were read are TGCAGTGCTAGAGTTCAGGGCCAAGAGACC. Amino acid sequence: CSARVQGQET. The whole CDR3 is CSARVQGQETQYF. This chain links TRBV20-1 with TRBJ2-5, with TRBD1 as a possible D gene (5 bases). The read terminates 3 residues ahead of where the CDR3 ends, so the germline J gene completes it. Between the trimmed V and J ends, which lost 1 base and 1 base, there was a span of 7 bases. From germline, CDR1 is DFQATT and CDR2 SNEGSKA (reference sequence). The CDR3 consists of 13 residues.

This clone was detected ten times or more. The read ends 3 residues shy of where the CDR3 ends; the end is completed using the germline J gene. V is TRBV7-9 and J is TRBJ2-1; a weak D match, TRBD1 (6 bases). V gave up 9 bases and J gave up 6 bases, with 15 bases separating them. The CDR3 totals 13 residues. Germline loops: CDR1 SEHNR, CDR2 FQNEAQ (reference sequence). CDR3 bases read: TGTGCCAGGGGGGCAGGGGATATCAATGAG. It is translated as CARGAGDINE. The CDR3 reads in full as CARGAGDINEQFF.

This clone was observed at least ten times. CDR3 DNA, as far as it was read: TGTGCCAGCAGCCCCGAACTCGGGCAGGGCCGGTCATCC. It specifies CASSPELGQGRSS. The full CDR3 reads CASSPELGQGRSSLHF. V is TRBV7-3 and J is TRBJ1-6, with D perhaps matching TRBD1 (5 bases). The observed sequence ends 3 residues before the CDR3 terminus, with the missing tail filled in from the germline J gene. Germline V gene data show CDR1 as SGHTA and CDR2 as FQGTGA. CDR3 size: 16 residues.

This clone occurred many times. The missing CDR3 end, 3 residues past where the read stops, is filled in from the germline J gene. V usage is TRBV14 and J usage is TRBJ2-3, with a possible D match to TRBD2 (6 bases). CDR1 SGHDN and CDR2 FVKESK come from the germline V gene. CDR3 size: 16 residues. V was trimmed by 4 bases and J by 0 bases, leaving 14 bases between them. CDR3 loop: CASSPPLAASTDTQYF. The part of the CDR3 DNA that was read is TGTGCCAGCAGCCCCCCCTTAGCGGCTAGCACAGATACG.

This clone was found many times. The read halts 3 residues ahead of the CDR3 end, with the missing end drawn from the germline J gene. This rearrangement joins TRBV5-4 to TRBJ2-5, with TRBD2 identical over 9 bases. Trimming took 7 bases from V and 4 from J; bases not matched to a gene: 11. This CDR3 is built from 15 residues. Germline assignment: CDR1 SGHNT and CDR2 YYREEE (reference sequence). CDR3 sequence reads: CASPKALAGIETQYF. The part of the CDR3 DNA that was read is TGTGCCAGCCCTAAGGCCCTAGCGGGAATAGAGACC. The variable domain in full, with the rest retrieved from reference TRBV5-4 and TRBJ2-5, is ETGVTQSPTHLIKTRGQQVTLRCSSQSGHNTVSWYQQALGQGPQFIFQYYREEENGRGNFPPRFSGLQFPNYSSELNVNALELDDSALYLCASPKALAGIETQYFGPGTRLLVL.

This clone was seen only a few times. With the read ending 3 residues before the CDR3 end, the germline J gene is used to fill in that end. The genes are TRBV19 and TRBJ2-1; TRBD2 matches at 11 bases. Per germline, CDR1 LNHDA and CDR2 SQIVND (reference sequence). The V gene end was trimmed by 5 bases and the J gene end by 7 bases; junction bases not matched to a gene: 10. The CDR3 totals 16 residues. This CDR3 reads CASSVLGLAGGNEQFF. CDR3 bases read: TGTGCCAGTAGTGTCCTGGGGCTAGCGGGAGGAAATGAG.

This clone came up many times. Sequencing ends 3 residues short of the CDR3 end; the germline J gene provides the rest. The gene calls are TRBV19 and TRBJ2-3, with D perhaps TRBD1 or TRBD2 (5 bases each). Trimming stripped 1 base from V and 5 bases from J, with 16 bases between. Germline V CDR1 and CDR2: LNHDA, SQIVND (reference sequence). This CDR3 contains 16 residues. The sequenced part of the CDR3 DNA is TGTGCCAGTAGTATAGGTCTACGGCAGGGAGAAGATACG. Translated: CASSIGLRQGEDT. The whole CDR3 sequence is CASSIGLRQGEDTQYF.

CDR3 bases read: TGCGCCAGCAGTGGGACCCCGGGACAGGGGGTCGGA. Its protein product is CASSGTPGQGVG. The whole CDR3 protein reads CASSGTPGQGVGAFF. V usage is TRBV10-2 and J usage is TRBJ1-1; 11 bases match TRBD1. The CDR3 end lies 3 residues beyond the end of the read and is filled in from the germline J gene. This CDR3 is built from 15 residues. The V gene's germline CDR1 is WSHSY and CDR2 SAAADI.

This clone was detected ten times or more. The CDR3 is cut off 3 residues early in the read; its end comes from the germline J gene. V is TRBV5-4 and J is TRBJ1-1; 8 positions agree with TRBD1. In germline, CDR1 is SGHNT, CDR2 YYREEE (reference sequence). CDR3 length: 13 amino acids. The V segment lost 7 bases and the J segment 4 bases; nucleotides outside the gene matches: 6. The CDR3 sequence is CASSWTGSTEAFF. The CDR3 bases that were read are TGTGCCAGCTCGTGGACAGGGAGCACTGAA.

The table lists this clone with many counts. The read halts 3 residues ahead of the CDR3 end, with the missing end drawn from the germline J gene. The chain uses TRBV23-1 and TRBJ1-2; weak D call: TRBD1 (6 bases). TRBV23-1 has ORF status, its function being uncertain. This CDR3 has 18 amino acids. V was trimmed by 3 bases and J by 4 bases, leaving 24 bases between them. The CDR3 loop is CASSHSRGGTLLSYGYTF. The sequenced CDR3 bases are TGCGCCAGCAGTCACTCCAGGGGAGGCACCCTTCTCTCCTATGGC.

This clone was seen many times. The read finishes 3 residues shy of the CDR3 end, and the germline J gene is used to complete it. V usage is TRBV5-1 and J usage is TRBJ1-1; D not certain. Germline CDR1 and CDR2: SGHRS and YFSETQ. This CDR3 region has 14 residues. V was pared by 4 bases and J by 4 bases, with 14 bases between. The CDR3 DNA, read in part, is TGCGCCAGCAGCCCTACGGTACGGGGCACTGAA. This gives the protein CASSPTVRGTE. The full-length CDR3 reads as CASSPTVRGTEAFF. The entire variable domain, with the rest obtained from reference TRBV5-1 and TRBJ1-1, is as follows: KAGVTQTPRYLIKTRGQQVTLSCSPISGHRSVSWYQQTPGQGLQFLFEYFSETQRNKGNFPGRFSGRQFSNSRSEMNVSTLELGDSALYLCASSPTVRGTEAFFGQGTRLTVV.

This clone was recorded at least ten times. The CDR3 end lies 3 residues beyond the end of the read and is filled in from the germline J gene. This chain connects TRBV19 to TRBJ2-3; 11 nucleotides line up with TRBD2. In germline, CDR1 is LNHDA, CDR2 SQIVND (reference sequence). V lost 4 bases and J lost 4; bases outside the gene matches: 19. The CDR3 is 20 amino acids. The CDR3 DNA, read in part, is TGTGCCAGTAGTACCCTAGGGACTAGCGGAGTTATGGGAAGAGCAGATACG. The encoded protein is CASSTLGTSGVMGRADT. The entire CDR3 is CASSTLGTSGVMGRADTQYF. Filled out from reference TRBV19 and TRBJ2-3, the complete variable domain reads DGGITQSPKYLFRKEGQNVTLSCEQNLNHDAMYWYRQDPGQGLRLIYYSQIVNDFQKGDIAEGYSVSREKKESFPLTVTSAQKNPTAFYLCASSTLGTSGVMGRADTQYFGPGTRLTVL.